This T cell receptor (beta chain) was sequenced in a study of response to subunit inactivated influenza vaccine. Study results and caveats: Few additional T cells are recruited per seasonal influenza vaccination, authors suggested.

V was pared by 7 bases and J by 7 bases, with 11 bases of the junction left unmatched. CDR3 length: 14 amino acids. Germline V gives CDR1 SGHRS, CDR2 YFSETQ. On this clonotype itself: What it recognizes is unknown.

MiXCR, run by TCRdb on the RT-PCR reads, gives a single entry per CDR3 protein. This table holds some 500,000 distinct CDR3 sequences, roughly 27% found once. The sequencing here drew on CD4+ T cells sorted from PBMCs, taken approximately 5 days after vaccination. This chain uses TRBV5-1 with TRBJ2-1, with 7 bases that match TRBD1. This receptor was identified in a middle-aged man who received an inactivated influenza vaccine. The CDR3 spells CASSGRQGANEQFF. For the CDR3, the DNA is TGCGCCAGCTCTGGGAGACAGGGCGCGAATGAGCAGTTCTTC.